This T cell receptor (beta chain) was retrieved from a study of control samples from healthy donors and cancer patients. Germline assignment: CDR1 MNHEY and CDR2 SVGAGI. Trimming cost V 5 bases and J 3 bases; bases outside gene matches: 2. The CDR3 is made up of 13 amino acids. The method was immunoSEQ multiplex PCR; TCRdb's version includes in-frame clones alone and lacks a portion of them. The table includes around 140,000 clones, more than 80% detected once. The rearrangement joins TRBV6-5 to TRBJ2-7; 9 nucleotides match TRBD1. The specimen sequenced was blood. The sequence derives from a man aged 35-49 years in good health. The CDR3 nucleotides are TGTGCCAGCAGTCGACAGGGGGACTACGAGCAGTACTTC. This sequence encodes CASSRQGDYEQYF.